The 9 T cell receptor beta chains given below trace back to one sample, sequenced in a study of T cell repertoires in cytomegalovirus infection. Their antigens remain unidentified. TCRdb analysed the reads with MiXCR anew, one entry per CDR3 protein. The sample consists of 350,000 to 400,000 distinct CDR3 sequences, around a third of them appearing once. The sample in question was cultured PBMCs, obtained from culture after CMV antigen stimulation. The receptors stem from a human donor in good health (CMV status not recorded). Some clones in this sample may be carry-over from other donors' samples.

As DNA, the CDR3 is TGTGCCAGCAGTTACTCGAGGGTTGAAGCTTTCTTT. Its translation is CASSYSRVEAFF. The J gene is TRBJ1-1, the V gene TRBV6-2 or TRBV6-3, with D unresolved. The CDR3 covers 12 residues. V dropped 0 bases and J dropped 7 bases, with 6 bases sitting between them. Germline CDR1 and CDR2: MNHEY and SVGEGT.

V and J are TRBV7-6 and TRBJ2-3; D is perhaps TRBD1 or TRBD2 (5 bases each). Germline V lookup: CDR1 SGHVS, CDR2 FNYEAQ. The CDR3 has 13 amino acids. Trimming pared 6 bases from V and 2 bases from J, leaving 9 bases between. The CDR3 DNA reads as TGTGCCAGCAGTCCGGGACCCACAGATACGCAGTATTTT. Translating gives CASSPGPTDTQYF.

The rearrangement uses TRBV10-3 and TRBJ2-2, with D possibly matching TRBD2 (5 bases). The CDR3 runs 13 residues. V was shortened by 4 bases and J by 7 bases, with 10 bases between the two germline ends. Per germline, CDR1 ENHRY and CDR2 SYGVKD. As DNA, the CDR3 is TGTGCCATCAGTGGGTTGGGGAGCGGGGAGCTGTTTTTT. This codes for CAISGLGSGELFF.

The rearrangement links TRBV4-1 to TRBJ2-1; D not certain. This CDR3 has 15 amino acids. V was cut by 1 base and J by 2 bases, with 9 bases left in between. CDR1 is MGHRA and CDR2 is YSYEKL in the germline V gene. CDR3 protein: CASSQGSETYNEQFF. The CDR3 DNA follows: TGCGCCAGCAGCCAAGGATCCGAGACCTACAATGAGCAGTTCTTC.

For the CDR3, the DNA is TGTGCCAGTAGTATAGATCCAGTAGTAGGGGAGCTGTTTTTT. This sequence encodes CASSIDPVVGELFF. This chain links TRBV19 with TRBJ2-2, with unresolved D. There are 14 residues in the CDR3. CDR1 and CDR2 from the germline V gene are LNHDA and SQIVND (reference sequence). Trimming cost V 0 bases and J 8 bases, with 10 bases left between them. Full variable domain (outside the CDR3, taken from reference TRBV19 and TRBJ2-2): DGGITQSPKYLFRKEGQNVTLSCEQNLNHDAMYWYRQDPGQGLRLIYYSQIVNDFQKGDIAEGYSVSREKKESFPLTVTSAQKNPTAFYLCASSIDPVVGELFFGEGSRLTVL.

This clonotype was detected once. The V gene is TRBV7-3, the J gene TRBJ1-1; 10 bases line up with TRBD1. The germline CDR1 and CDR2 sequences are SGHTA and FQGTGA. The CDR3 length is 14 residues. J gave up 4 bases and V 6 bases, and 5 bases lay outside the gene matches. The CDR3 is CASRPGTGVTEAFF. In DNA, the CDR3 is TGTGCCAGCAGACCCGGGACAGGGGTCACTGAAGCTTTCTTT.

This clonotype was counted only a few times. CDR3 amino acids: CASSRRVEETQYF. The CDR3 bases are TGTGCCAGCAGCAGAAGGGTCGAAGAGACCCAGTACTTC. The genes are TRBV11-2 and TRBJ2-5; D ambiguous. V was cut by 5 bases and J by 3 bases, with 10 bases left in between. This CDR3 has 13 residues. From germline, CDR1 is SGHAT and CDR2 FQNNGV.

The chain has TRBV7-6 and TRBJ2-2; possibly TRBD2 for D (6 bases). Germline CDR1 reads SGHVS; CDR2 reads FNYEAQ. The CDR3 runs 14 residues. Trimming left V 7 bases short and J 4 bases short, with 13 bases between. DNA of the CDR3: TGTGCCAGCACCGTGGTGGGAGGCACCGGGGAGCTGTTTTTT. This translates into CASTVVGGTGELFF.

This clonotype came up a few times. The J gene is TRBJ2-1, the V gene TRBV5-4, with D possibly being TRBD2 (8 bases). The CDR3 totals 16 residues. Trimming pared 4 bases from V and 3 bases from J, leaving 17 bases between. Germline loops: CDR1 SGHNT, CDR2 YYREEE (reference sequence). Here the CDR3 DNA reads TGTGCCAGCAGCCAGGGGGTAGCGGGACTCTACAATGAGCAGTTCTTC. Its protein product is CASSQGVAGLYNEQFF. The whole variable domain, filled in from reference TRBV5-4 and TRBJ2-1, reads ETGVTQSPTHLIKTRGQQVTLRCSSQSGHNTVSWYQQALGQGPQFIFQYYREEENGRGNFPPRFSGLQFPNYSSELNVNALELDDSALYLCASSQGVAGLYNEQFFGPGTRLTVL.